This T cell receptor (beta chain) was identified during a study of cytomegalovirus exposure and HLA in healthy donors (dated by TCRdb to about 2017). With regard to the full study: An earlier analysis of approximately 640 of the donors reported roughly 270 Gb of sequence data and 100 million to 140 million unique TCR beta sequences from some 180 million T cells. Typing coverage varied by locus: roughly 629-640 donors for A, B, C, DRB1 and DQB1; roughly 510 for DQA1; some 610 for DPA1; approximately 450 for DPB1. The study aimed to test whether cataloging public T cell receptors could reveal signatures of past pathogen exposure. About 5 DR-DQ haplotypes were handled as single units for association and clustering, since linkage in the cohort was strong. Every discovery cohort repertoire had been produced on one sequencing platform. Rather than drawing on any new phenotypic data, the later analysis identified candidate immune exposures from TCR beta sequences and the way those sequences occurred across donors. Of the 300 to 500 genotyped donors, roughly 80% were placed in the genetic ancestry cluster associated with self-reported Caucasian donors. Genome-wide SNP genotypes for about 60% of the roughly 670 donors were used in a later genetic analysis, which treated that subset as a discovery cohort. To study patterns of TCR occurrence, a later analysis re-analyzed previously published TCR beta repertoires from 550 to 800 donors and added high-resolution HLA genotyping. The study profiled the T cell repertoires of 500 to 800 subjects by immunosequencing and related them to cytomegalovirus serostatus. Both class I and class II loci were covered by HLA typing, at four-digit resolution. Roughly 300 gigabases of sequencing data and around 85 million unique TCR sequences made up an early release that covered approximately 700 HLA-typed donors. An earlier analysis of 450 to 750 of the donors used high-throughput TCR beta sequencing to judge whether each TCR beta V gene segment behaved as functional or pseudogenic. The study combined high-throughput TCR immunosequencing, statistical association of individual TCRs with disease status, and machine learning to predict cytomegalovirus infection status. Alongside the repertoire data, information on donor age, sex, ethnicity and CMV serostatus was compiled. Among almost 400 genotyped donors of the cohort, an average of approximately 240,000 unique TCR beta nucleotide sequences were sequenced per donor, about a sixth of them non-productive. Besides the first cohort of hundreds of subjects, a separate validation cohort made up of about 120 different subjects was used. Findings and caveats that apply to the study as a whole: CMV serostatus was the only immune exposure information available for the cohort. Roughly uniform sequencing depth across donors was assumed in presence/absence analyses, although this assumption may not hold. Linkage disequilibrium might explain the correlated functional status among segregating V segments, but an unknown experimental factor could not be ruled out. Around 16 rarely observed V segments, including chromosome 9 orphons, were excluded from the earlier analysis of about 610 of the donors because counts were too low. Because the 87-base-pair reads could not distinguish some IMGT-functional V segments, including TRBV6-2 and TRBV6-3, those segments were excluded. A further reported finding was that TCR beta sequences accurately predicted the HLA-A and HLA-B alleles for most subjects in the first cohort. A few of the identified cytomegalovirus-associated TCR beta chains were confirmed in vitro to be specific for cytomegalovirus antigens. In a later analysis, the rate of TCR association differed among HLA loci, with DRB1 alleles having the most associated TCRs and HLA-C alleles having the fewest. In a later analysis, HLA-associated TCR beta chains showed more clonal expansion and lower generation probabilities than non-associated chains that were equally common. According to a later analysis, most CMV-associated TCR beta chains appeared to be HLA-restricted, and the HLA associations seemed to be driven largely by CMV exposure. Assigning TCR associations to individual alleles was difficult when HLA alleles, especially DR and DQ, strongly co-occurred. Cytomegalovirus status was reported to be diagnosed by the classifier with high specificity and sensitivity in both the original and validation cohorts. An earlier analysis of roughly 570 of the donors showed that most TCR beta V segments appeared in productive rearrangements either about 87% or about 30% of the time, which broadly matched IMGT annotations. Across donors, most TCR sequences were observed very rarely, whereas some public TCRs were present in many individuals. In the study, some 160 TCR beta chains were listed as associated with cytomegalovirus. Several of the top co-occurrence clusters appeared to be linked to parvovirus B19, influenza, CMV and Epstein-Barr virus, according to a later analysis. Because HLA typing was missing for some donors at each locus, association tests included only the typed subset. At a false discovery rate of 0.05, a later analysis linked some 17,000 TCR beta sequences to specific HLA alleles. It was suggested by the authors that the approach could potentially be generalized to other disease states and immunological phenotypes. The sequencing pipeline was judged likely to have produced a cluster of highly shared sequence variants as a technical artifact. An association between a missense DCLRE1C variant and V-gene and J-gene trimming of TCR beta chains was found in a later genetic analysis and replicated in an independent cohort. In a later genetic analysis, fewer N-insertions in productive TCRs were reported among donors in an Asian-associated ancestry cluster than the roughly 700-donor mean. Only TCR beta chains were sequenced in this cohort, and the absence of alpha or paired-chain data limited detectable features.

CDR1 GTSNPN and CDR2 SVGIG are derived from the germline V gene (reference sequence). V sheds 4 bases and J sheds 0 bases, leaving 10 bases between their ends. There are 14 amino acids in the CDR3, from cysteine to phenylalanine inclusive. Kept here is only the CDR3 DNA, which spans 42 bases and is read in frame from base 1. Library preparation was by the immunoSEQ multiplex PCR assay. For the multiplex PCR, a mixture combining 60 forward primers for TCR Vbeta segments and 13 reverse primers for TCR Jbeta segments was used. Amplification of the CDR3 region of rearranged TCR beta genes was performed with a multiplex PCR assay on genomic DNA. The amplified TCR beta libraries were sequenced on the Illumina HiSeq System as 87-base-pair reads. From the authors' description of their analysis: A later analysis tallied around 87 million unique TCR beta chains across the 660 or so repertoires, and about 12 million of those chains were shared by two or more donors. To remove PCR and sequencing errors, raw reads were error-corrected and collapsed into unique sequences using a nearest-neighbor algorithm that merged closely related sequences. CDR3 sequences were aligned to IMGT reference sequences to assign V, D and J gene segments. For a sequence to be retained, a match of at least six nucleotides to both a V gene segment and a J gene segment was required. A rearrangement counted as productive if the CDR3 had no stop codons and remained in frame with V and J, and every other rearrangement counted as non-productive. Following IMGT convention, CDR3 was defined as the stretch from the second conserved V-encoded cysteine up to the conserved J-encoded phenylalanine. In an earlier analysis of around 570 of the donors, sequences lacking an unambiguous match to a single V gene segment were excluded. An earlier analysis of 450 to 650 of the donors called V segments functional above 56.7% productive rearrangements and segregating when the between-donor standard deviation exceeded 5%. To diagnose cytomegalovirus status from the catalog of TCR beta chain sequences, a statistical classification framework was built. In a later analysis, V and J genes were assigned by comparing TCR nucleotide sequences against IMGT/GENE-DB human TR gene sequences. A later analysis assigned CDR3 sequences and most-parsimonious VDJ recombination scenarios with the TCRdist pipeline. In a later analysis, each TCR beta chain was defined by its CDR3 amino acid sequence together with its V-gene family, and reads lacking a unique V-gene family were excluded. In a later analysis, 450 to 600 highly shared, low-generation-probability nucleotide sequences were removed to address suspected cross-contamination and a sequencing artifact. A later analysis calculated a clonal expansion index for each public chain from normalized within-repertoire ranks of inferred template counts. In a later analysis, generation probabilities were computed using a VDJ recombination model fitted to out-of-frame rearrangements, and the results were checked against IGoR. Hypergeometric tests were used in a later analysis to score TCR-TCR, TCR-HLA and TCR-CMV co-occurrence, with a repertoire-size bias correction applied to the TCR pairs. To estimate false discovery rates, a later analysis permuted the HLA or CMV assignments 20 times. In a later analysis, co-occurring TCRs were grouped using DBSCAN, with TCRdist sequence similarity added in when clustering inside HLA-allele-positive subsets. Repertoires with fewer than 30,000 or more than 120,000 public chains were left out of co-occurrence clustering, as were five repertoires with anomalous nucleotide sharing. TCRdb obtained this table from immuneACCESS and retained in-frame rearrangements with V and J assigned. These tables miss some clones; where compared with another copy, unresolved V genes account for less than half of the shortfall, and the remainder is unexplained. V and J calls plus clone size are reproduced from that table; the DNA served to infer D and trimming. The sample yields roughly 150,000 clones; roughly 80% were counted once. In total, the top ten clones hold about 3.1% of the sample.

This clone was seen just once. Its recognized antigen is unknown. Within one base of it there is no much larger clone, and no base qualities were kept. The cohort was made up of roughly 670 healthy bone marrow donors. All cohort members were sampled while nominally healthy, although unrecorded immune exposures were likely present. The donor tested CMV seronegative, placing the donor among the 350 or so seronegative members of the cohort. Every donor gave a peripheral blood sample, and the peripheral blood mononuclear cells from that sample were used for TCR beta sequencing. Genomic DNA was extracted from the blood cell samples with the Qiagen DNeasy Blood Extraction Kit.

The clonotype was recovered from a male donor in good health and CMV-seronegative. The sample comprised PBMCs. The rearrangement joined TRBV30 to TRBJ1-3; the D segment cannot be called with confidence. The sequence in DNA is TGTGCCTGGACTAGGCTCAACTCTGGAAACACCATATATTTT. Its product reads: CAWTRLNSGNTIYF.